The clone carrying this T cell receptor (beta chain) was counted many times. No antigen is known for it. The data stem from a study of blood T cells in healthy people across ages. The CDR3 consists of 15 residues. CDR1 is MGHRA and CDR2 is YSYEKL in the germline V gene. V was pared by 2 bases and J by 3 bases, with 11 bases between. With a J-beta primer mix and a sample-barcoded 5' primer, a second PCR ran 7 to 11 cycles. A template-switch adaptor containing 12 random nucleotides labeled each cDNA molecule. TCRdb re-called the 5' RACE reads with MiXCR, one entry per CDR3 protein. The sample comprises roughly 650,000 distinct CDR3 sequences, about 34% of which are singletons, and 15% to 17% rests with the top ten. Points from the study as a whole: Estimated diversity that came from one million T cells was considered an underestimate.

The clonotype was recovered from a woman older than 75 in good health. V is TRBV4-1 and J is TRBJ1-3; TRBD1 might be the D (6 bases). Sequencing used blood. This CDR3 is CASSQLTGSGNTIYF. The CDR3 region has the DNA TGCGCCAGCAGCCAACTAACAGGGAGTGGAAACACCATATATTTT.